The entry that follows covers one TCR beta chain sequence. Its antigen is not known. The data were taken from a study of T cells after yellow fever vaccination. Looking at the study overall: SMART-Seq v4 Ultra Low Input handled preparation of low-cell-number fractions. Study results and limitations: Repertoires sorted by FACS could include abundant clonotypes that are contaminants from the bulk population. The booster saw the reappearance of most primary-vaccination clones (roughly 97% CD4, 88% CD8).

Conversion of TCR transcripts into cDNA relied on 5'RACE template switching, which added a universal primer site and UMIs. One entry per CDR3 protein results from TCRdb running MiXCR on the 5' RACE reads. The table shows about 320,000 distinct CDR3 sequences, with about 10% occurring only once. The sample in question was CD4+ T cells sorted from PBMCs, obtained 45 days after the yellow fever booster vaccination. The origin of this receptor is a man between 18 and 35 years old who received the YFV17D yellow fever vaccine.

The CDR3 DNA sequence: TGTGCCAGCAGTGAAGGAGCTAACTATGGCTACACCTTC. It specifies CASSEGANYGYTF. V gene TRBV6-4 combines with J gene TRBJ1-2, with D unclear. Looked up from germline, CDR1 is MRHNA and CDR2 is SNTAGT. This CDR3 is built from 13 residues. The germline V and J ends were trimmed by 3 bases and 0 bases, with 5 bases remaining between them.